A selection of T cell receptor beta chains follows, all from one sample in a study of blood T cell repertoires in COVID-19. TCRdb keeps only in-frame clones here, not all; method: immunoSEQ multiplex PCR. There are more than 100,000 clones in the sample; roughly 87% occur only once, and around 6.2% lies in the top ten. Sequencing used peripheral blood. The receptors were sampled from a human donor in a cohort sampled during active COVID-19. Each CDR3 is given with its conserved first and last residue. A D gene is named only where the DNA matches it firmly. A clone size is listed for some rows: how often the clone was seen (once, few, many), or a class if it is expanded.

14	TRBV29-1	TRBJ1-1	.	.	CSGIKGVLNTEAFF	TGCAGCGGGATTAAAGGGGTACTGAACACTGAAGCTTTCTTT
14	TRBV28	TRBJ1-2	.	.	CASSHNAGFWGYTF	TGTGCCAGCAGCCATAACGCAGGGTTCTGGGGCTACACCTTC
13	TRBV27	TRBJ2-7	few	.	CASSWGLSYEQYF	TGTGCCAGCAGTTGGGGACTTTCCTACGAGCAGTACTTC
15	TRBV5-6	TRBJ2-3	once	.	CASSLYLAIPDTQYF	TGTGCCAGCAGCTTGTATCTAGCGATCCCAGATACGCAGTATTTT
16	TRBV2	TRBJ1-3	.	.	CASSVLSVYSGNTIYF	TGTGCCAGCAGTGTATTGTCGGTTTACTCTGGAAACACCATATATTTT
13	TRBV7-2	TRBJ1-5	.	.	CASSFSSNQPQHF	TGTGCCAGCAGCTTCTCTAGCAATCAGCCCCAGCATTTT
16	TRBV13	TRBJ1-1	.	.	CASSTRAGRGNTEAFF	TGTGCCAGCAGCACCCGGGCGGGCAGGGGGAACACTGAAGCTTTCTTT
13	TRBV28	TRBJ1-2	.	.	CASSLQQDRRYTF	TGTGCCAGCAGTTTACAGCAGGATAGGCGCTACACCTTC
14	TRBV5-1	TRBJ1-2	.	.	CASSLEAGRDGYTF	TGCGCCAGCAGCTTGGAGGCAGGGAGGGATGGCTACACCTTC
14	TRBV4-1	TRBJ1-4	.	.	CASSQGPGNEKLFF	TGCGCCAGCAGCCAAGGGCCGGGGAATGAAAAACTGTTTTTT
15	TRBV19	TRBJ2-3	.	TRBD2	CASSSPSGVTDTQYF	TGTGCCAGTAGTAGCCCAAGCGGGGTCACAGATACGCAGTATTTT
17	TRBV28	TRBJ1-3	.	TRBD1	CASEGERTGPRGNTIYF	TGTGCCAGCGAAGGGGAACGGACAGGGCCTAGAGGAAACACCATATATTTT
17	TRBV5-1	TRBJ2-7	.	TRBD1	CASSLQTGTGGSYEQYF	TGCGCCAGCAGCTTGCAAACGGGGACAGGGGGGTCCTACGAGCAGTACTTC
15	TRBV10-2	TRBJ1-2	.	TRBD1	CASSEDRGGIYGYTF	TGCGCCAGCAGTGAGGACAGGGGGGGAATCTATGGCTACACCTTC
14	TRBV19	TRBJ2-1	.	.	CASSNQGDGNEQFF	TGTGCCAGTAGTAACCAGGGTGATGGAAATGAGCAGTTCTTC
15	TRBV7-9	TRBJ2-7	.	TRBD1	CASSSARTGGYEQYF	TGTGCCAGCAGCTCAGCAAGGACAGGGGGTTACGAGCAGTACTTC
13	TRBV27	TRBJ2-5	.	TRBD1	CASGDRGQGTQYF	TGTGCCTCCGGGGACAGGGGTCAGGGGACCCAGTACTTC
14	TRBV6-5	TRBJ1-1	.	.	CASSYGRINTEAFF	TGTGCCAGCAGTTACGGGCGCATTAACACTGAAGCTTTCTTT
16	TRBV28	TRBJ1-4	.	TRBD1	CASSQTGVSTNEKLFF	TGTGCCAGCAGTCAGACAGGGGTCTCAACTAATGAAAAACTGTTTTTT
16	TRBV28	TRBJ1-5	.	.	CASSTSTGPSNQPQHF	.
13	TRBV10-1	TRBJ1-3	few	.	CASAQDSGNTIYF	TGCGCCAGCGCCCAGGACTCTGGAAACACCATATATTTT
15	TRBV6-5	TRBJ2-7	.	.	CASTYRGGGVYEQYF	TGTGCCAGCACTTACAGGGGGGGAGGAGTCTACGAGCAGTACTTC
19	TRBV7-7	TRBJ2-1	.	TRBD2	CASSLAPSGAESSYNEQFF	TGTGCTAGCAGCTTAGCTCCTAGCGGAGCAGAGAGCTCCTACAATGAGCAGTTCTTC
12	TRBV2	TRBJ2-7	few	.	CASRDNLPEQYF	TGTGCCAGCAGAGACAATCTCCCCGAGCAGTACTTC
13	TRBV28	TRBJ2-7	.	TRBD1	CAIRQGRSYEQYF	TGTGCCATCCGACAGGGGAGGTCCTACGAGCAGTACTTC